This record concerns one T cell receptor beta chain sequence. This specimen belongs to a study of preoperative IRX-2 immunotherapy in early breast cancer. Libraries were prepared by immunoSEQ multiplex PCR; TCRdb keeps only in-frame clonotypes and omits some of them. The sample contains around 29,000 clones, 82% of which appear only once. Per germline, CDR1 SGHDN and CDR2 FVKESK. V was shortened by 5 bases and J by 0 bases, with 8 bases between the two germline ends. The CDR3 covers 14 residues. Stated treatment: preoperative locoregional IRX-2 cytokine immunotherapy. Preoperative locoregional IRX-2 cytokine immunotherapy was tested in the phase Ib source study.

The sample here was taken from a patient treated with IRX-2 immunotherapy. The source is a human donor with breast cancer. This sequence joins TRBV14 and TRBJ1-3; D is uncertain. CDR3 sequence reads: CASSSPYSGNTIYF. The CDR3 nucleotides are TGTGCCAGCAGCTCACCTTACTCTGGAAACACCATATATTTT.